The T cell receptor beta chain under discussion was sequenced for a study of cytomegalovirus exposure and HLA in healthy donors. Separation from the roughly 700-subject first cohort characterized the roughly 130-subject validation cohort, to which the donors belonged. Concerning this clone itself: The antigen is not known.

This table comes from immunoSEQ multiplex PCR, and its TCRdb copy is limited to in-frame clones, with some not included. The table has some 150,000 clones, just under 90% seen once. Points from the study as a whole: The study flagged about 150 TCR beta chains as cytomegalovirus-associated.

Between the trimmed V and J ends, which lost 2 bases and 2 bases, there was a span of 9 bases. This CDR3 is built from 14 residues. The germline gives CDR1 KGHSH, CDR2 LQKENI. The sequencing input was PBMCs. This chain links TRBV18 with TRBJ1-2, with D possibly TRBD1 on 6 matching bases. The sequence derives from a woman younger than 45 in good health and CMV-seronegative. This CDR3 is CASSPGDTNYGYTF. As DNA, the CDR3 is TGTGCCAGCTCACCAGGGGACACCAACTATGGCTACACCTTC.